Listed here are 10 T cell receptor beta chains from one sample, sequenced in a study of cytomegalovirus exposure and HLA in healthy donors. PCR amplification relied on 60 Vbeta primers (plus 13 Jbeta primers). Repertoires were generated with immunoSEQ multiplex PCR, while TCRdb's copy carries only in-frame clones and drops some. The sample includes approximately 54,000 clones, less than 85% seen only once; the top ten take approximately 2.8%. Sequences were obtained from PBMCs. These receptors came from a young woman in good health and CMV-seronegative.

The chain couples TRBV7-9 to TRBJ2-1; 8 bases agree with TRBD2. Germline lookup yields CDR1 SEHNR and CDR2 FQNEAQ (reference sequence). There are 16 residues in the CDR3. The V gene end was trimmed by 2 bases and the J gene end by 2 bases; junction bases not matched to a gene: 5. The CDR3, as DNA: TGTGCCAGCAGCTTATCGCGGCGGGGGGCCTACAATGAGCAGTTCTTC. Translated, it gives CASSLSRRGAYNEQFF.

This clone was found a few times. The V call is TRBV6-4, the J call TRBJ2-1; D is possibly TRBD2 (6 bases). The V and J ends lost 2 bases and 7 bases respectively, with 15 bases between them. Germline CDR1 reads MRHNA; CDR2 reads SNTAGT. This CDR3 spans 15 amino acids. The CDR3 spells CASSDGYGAGNEQFF. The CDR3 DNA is TGTGCCAGCAGTGACGGTTATGGGGCGGGGAATGAGCAGTTCTTC.

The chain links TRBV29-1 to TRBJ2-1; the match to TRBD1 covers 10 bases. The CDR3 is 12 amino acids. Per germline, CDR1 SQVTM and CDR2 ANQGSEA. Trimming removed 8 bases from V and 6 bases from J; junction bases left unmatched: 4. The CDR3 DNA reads TGCAGCTTTCGGACAGGGGGCAATGAGCAGTTCTTC. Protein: CSFRTGGNEQFF.

The CDR3 loop reads CASSYRQGPTDTQYF. Written as DNA, the CDR3 is TGTGCCAGCAGCTACAGACAGGGGCCCACAGATACGCAGTATTTT. J is TRBJ2-3 and V is TRBV7-2; TRBD1 aligns across 8 bases. Germline V gene sequence: CDR1 SGHTA, CDR2 FQGNSA. V gave up 4 bases and J gave up 2 bases; unmatched junction bases: 5. The CDR3 contains 15 residues.

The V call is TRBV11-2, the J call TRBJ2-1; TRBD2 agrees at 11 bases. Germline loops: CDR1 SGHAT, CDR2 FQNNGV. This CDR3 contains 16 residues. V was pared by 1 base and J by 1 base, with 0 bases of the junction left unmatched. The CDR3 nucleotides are TGTGCCAGCAGCTTAGCTAGCGGGAGGTCCTACAATGAGCAGTTCTTC. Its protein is CASSLASGRSYNEQFF.

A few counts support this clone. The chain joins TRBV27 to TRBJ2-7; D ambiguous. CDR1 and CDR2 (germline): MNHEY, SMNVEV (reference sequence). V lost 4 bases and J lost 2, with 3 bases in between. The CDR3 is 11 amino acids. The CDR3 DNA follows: TGTGCCAGCAGTTCCACCTACGAGCAGTACTTC. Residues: CASSSTYEQYF.

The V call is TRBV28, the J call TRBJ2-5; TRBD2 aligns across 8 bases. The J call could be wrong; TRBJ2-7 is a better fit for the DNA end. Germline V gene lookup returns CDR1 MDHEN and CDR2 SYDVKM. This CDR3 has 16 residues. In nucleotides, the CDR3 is TGTGCCAGCACCTTGGGGGTAGCGGGATTAGCCTACGAGCAGTACTTC. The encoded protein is CASTLGVAGLAYEQYF.

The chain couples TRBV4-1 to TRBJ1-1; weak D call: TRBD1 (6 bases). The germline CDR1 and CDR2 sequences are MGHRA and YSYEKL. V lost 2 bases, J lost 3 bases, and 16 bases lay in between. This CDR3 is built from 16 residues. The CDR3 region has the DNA TGCGCCAGCAGCCAAATAAGGCCCAGGGGCCACACTGAAGCTTTCTTT. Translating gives CASSQIRPRGHTEAFF.

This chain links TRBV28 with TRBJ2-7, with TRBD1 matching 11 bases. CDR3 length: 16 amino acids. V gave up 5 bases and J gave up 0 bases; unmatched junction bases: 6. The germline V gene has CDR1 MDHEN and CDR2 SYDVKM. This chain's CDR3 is CASSAPGTGGSYEQYF. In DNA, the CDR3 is TGTGCCAGCAGTGCACCCGGGACAGGGGGCTCCTACGAGCAGTACTTC.

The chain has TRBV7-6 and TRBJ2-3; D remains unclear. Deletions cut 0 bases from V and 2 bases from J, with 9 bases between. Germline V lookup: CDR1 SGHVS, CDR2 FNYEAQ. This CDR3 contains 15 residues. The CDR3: CASSLAFGTTDTQYF. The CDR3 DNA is TGTGCCAGCAGCTTAGCCTTTGGCACCACAGATACGCAGTATTTT.